This TCR beta chain originates from a study of response to subunit inactivated influenza vaccine. This clonotype was detected only a few times. TCRdb independently ran MiXCR on the RT-PCR reads; one entry per CDR3 protein. Among about 650,000 distinct CDR3 sequences listed, around 15% were seen once. From germline, CDR1 is SNHLY and CDR2 FYNNEI. V was trimmed by 3 bases and J by 1 base, leaving 10 bases between them. The CDR3 is 14 amino acids. The gene calls are TRBV2 and TRBJ2-7; no clear D. The material sequenced was PBMCs from blood, taken 14 to 15 days before vaccination. The receptor was derived from a man aged 50 to 60 who received an inactivated influenza vaccine. The chain's CDR3 is CASSEAPNSYEQYF. For the CDR3, the DNA is TGTGCCAGCAGTGAGGCCCCAAATTCCTACGAGCAGTACTTC.